The 26 T cell receptor beta chains below all came from one sample that was sequenced in a study of blood T cell repertoires in COVID-19. Using immunoSEQ multiplex PCR, the repertoire was profiled, and TCRdb retains in-frame clones only, with some absent. The sample has around 310,000 clones, 89% seen once. Sequences were obtained from PBMCs or T cells enriched from blood (not recorded which). These receptors all come from a woman aged 25 to 39 who had recovered from COVID-19.

The CDR3 loop is CASGIRGSEQFF. CDR3 in DNA: TGTGCCAGTGGAATACGGGGGTCTGAGCAGTTCTTC. The rearrangement joins TRBV6-5 to TRBJ2-1; TRBD2 is a possible D gene (6 bases). V gave up 9 bases and J gave up 9 bases, with 15 bases separating them. CDR3 size: 12 residues. The germline CDR1 and CDR2 sequences are MNHEY and SVGAGI.

This clone was found a few times. This chain joins TRBV9 and TRBJ1-2, with D possibly TRBD1 on 5 matching bases. Between the trimmed V and J ends, which lost 2 bases and 2 bases, there was a span of 16 bases. Germline CDR1 and CDR2: SGDLS and YYNGEE. The CDR3 extends over 16 amino acids. The chain's CDR3 is CASSVATGLANYGYTF. As DNA, the CDR3 is TGTGCCAGCAGCGTCGCCACAGGCCTGGCGAACTATGGCTACACCTTC.

The rearrangement uses TRBV5-1 and TRBJ2-1; the D gene is possibly TRBD2 (5 bases). The CDR3 runs 13 residues. The V end lost 6 bases, the J end lost 8 bases, and 15 bases lay between the germline ends. Per germline, CDR1 SGHRS and CDR2 YFSETQ. CDR3 loop: CASTLGVAYEQFF. The DNA for the CDR3 is TGCGCCAGCACCCTCGGGGTCGCCTATGAGCAGTTCTTC.

V and J are TRBV18 and TRBJ2-3; tentatively, D is TRBD2 (5 bases). Trimming stripped 3 bases from V and 0 bases from J, with 10 bases between. Germline CDR1 KGHSH, CDR2 LQKENI. The CDR3 totals 15 residues. The DNA of the CDR3 is TGTGCCAGCTCACCGGATCCGGGAAGCACAGATACGCAGTATTTT. It yields the protein CASSPDPGSTDTQYF.

The rearrangement links TRBV12-3 or TRBV12-4 to TRBJ2-1; 9 nucleotides agree with TRBD2. CDR3 length: 12 residues. V was pared by 6 bases and J by 8 bases, with 2 bases of the junction left unmatched. The CDR3 is CASSWTSDEQFF. Here the CDR3 DNA reads TGTGCCAGCAGCTGGACTAGCGATGAGCAGTTCTTC.

The chain links TRBV2 to TRBJ2-7; 8 nucleotides line up with TRBD1. V gave up 5 bases and J gave up 1 base; unmatched junction bases: 4. Per the germline V gene, CDR1 is SNHLY and CDR2 is FYNNEI. The CDR3 contains 14 residues. DNA of the CDR3: TGTGCCAGCAGTAACAGGGGGAGTTCCTACGAGCAGTACTTC. This sequence encodes CASSNRGSSYEQYF.

The chain uses TRBV6-5 and TRBJ1-2; 7 nucleotides agree with TRBD1. This CDR3 is built from 15 residues. V was pared by 1 base and J by 5 bases, with 7 bases of the junction left unmatched. Germline V gives CDR1 MNHEY, CDR2 SVGAGI. The CDR3, as DNA: TGTGCCAGCAGTTACTTCGACAGGGTTGGATATGGCTACACCTTC. It translates to CASSYFDRVGYGYTF.

The V and J genes are TRBV10-2 and TRBJ2-3, with a weak D call TRBD2 (6 bases). CDR3 length: 14 residues. Germline CDR1 reads WSHSY; CDR2 reads SAAADI. Trimming shortened V by 4 bases and J by 5 bases, and 13 bases separated the two germline ends. The CDR3 loop reads CASSGSGVKDTQYF. DNA of the CDR3: TGCGCCAGCAGTGGGTCGGGAGTGAAAGATACGCAGTATTTT.

The chain has TRBV6-4 and TRBJ2-5; D is unclear. V lost 4 bases and J lost 3, with 9 bases in between. CDR3 length: 13 residues. CDR1 is MRHNA, CDR2 SNTAGT, per germline. The CDR3 DNA reads TGTGCCAGCAGTGCAACTCGGGAAGAGACCCAGTACTTC. Its translation is CASSATREETQYF.

This clone was counted only a few times. This chain joins TRBV4-1 and TRBJ1-5; 8 nucleotides match TRBD1. The CDR3 sequence is 16 residues long. J lost 2 bases, V lost 3 bases, and 6 bases had no gene match. In germline, CDR1 is MGHRA, CDR2 YSYEKL. In nucleotides, the CDR3 is TGCGCCAGCAGCCACCTAGGACAGGGCGGCAATCAGCCCCAGCATTTT. It encodes CASSHLGQGGNQPQHF.

This sequence joins TRBV4-1 and TRBJ2-7; D possibly corresponds to TRBD2 (6 bases). Looked up from germline, CDR1 is MGHRA and CDR2 is YSYEKL. Trimming removed 5 bases from V and 1 base from J, with 18 bases in between. There are 16 residues in the CDR3. The CDR3 loop reads CASSSGVARPSYEQYF. Here the CDR3 DNA reads TGCGCCAGCAGCTCGGGGGTAGCTAGACCGTCCTACGAGCAGTACTTC.

The chain is built from TRBV9 and TRBJ1-6; 7 bases match TRBD1. V trimming: 4 bases; J trimming: 8 bases; junction bases outside the gene matches: 9. The CDR3 is 15 amino acids. In germline, CDR1 is SGDLS, CDR2 YYNGEE. This CDR3 reads CASSYSGDSYSPLHF. In nucleotides, the CDR3 is TGTGCCAGCAGCTACTCGGGGGACAGTTATTCACCCCTCCACTTT.

V is TRBV6-6 and J is TRBJ2-7; maybe TRBD2 (5 bases). The CDR3 runs to 15 residues. Germline-derived CDR1 and CDR2 are MNHNY and SVGAGI (reference sequence). Trimming stripped 0 bases from V and 6 bases from J, with 15 bases between. CDR3 sequence reads: CASSYSRAGDGEQYF. CDR3 bases: TGTGCCAGCAGTTACTCGAGGGCCGGGGATGGCGAGCAGTACTTC.

V usage is TRBV28 and J usage is TRBJ1-5; 7 positions agree with TRBD1. Germline trimming cut 4 bases from V and 3 bases from J; bases unmatched to any gene: 12. CDR1 is MDHEN and CDR2 is SYDVKM in the germline V gene. The CDR3 length is 17 residues. Here the CDR3 reads CASSSIGQEGPNQPQHF. The CDR3 nucleotides read TGTGCCAGCAGTTCAATCGGACAGGAGGGGCCCAATCAGCCCCAGCATTTT.

This sequence joins TRBV4-3 and TRBJ2-1, with 10 positions matching TRBD2. The trim removed 3 bases at V and 8 bases at J, leaving 10 bases unmatched. This CDR3 has 16 amino acids. The germline gives CDR1 LGHNA, CDR2 YSLEER. CDR3 amino acids: CASSQLGLARGDEQFF. In DNA form, the CDR3 reads TGCGCCAGCAGCCAGTTGGGACTAGCGAGGGGGGATGAGCAGTTCTTC.

The CDR3: CASNRDRPNQPQHF. The DNA for the CDR3 is TGTGCCAGCAACCGAGACAGGCCCAATCAGCCCCAGCATTTT. The chain recombines TRBV6-5 with TRBJ1-5, with a possible D match to TRBD1 (6 bases). Germline CDR1 reads MNHEY; CDR2 reads SVGAGI. V was shortened by 7 bases and J by 3 bases, with 13 bases between the two germline ends. The CDR3 extends over 14 amino acids.

In nucleotides, the CDR3 is TGCAGCGTTGAAGATCAGGGGGCAGGTGGCTACACCTTC. Protein sequence: CSVEDQGAGGYTF. The V call is TRBV29-1, the J call TRBJ1-2; TRBD1 matches at 8 bases. Germline CDR1 and CDR2: SQVTM and ANQGSEA. V trimming: 0 bases; J trimming: 7 bases; junction bases outside the gene matches: 4. The CDR3 consists of 13 residues.

The chain has TRBV15 and TRBJ2-1; TRBD2 might be the D (5 bases). V shed 0 bases and J shed 6 bases, with 18 bases lying between them. Germline-derived CDR1 and CDR2 are LNHNV and YYDKDF (reference sequence). This CDR3 is 17 amino acids long. The CDR3 protein is CATSREVAWGVGNEQFF. CDR3 coding DNA: TGTGCCACCAGCAGAGAGGTAGCTTGGGGAGTAGGCAATGAGCAGTTCTTC.

The rearrangement joins TRBV30 to TRBJ1-1; no firm D call. Trimming removed 2 bases from V and 7 bases from J, with 14 bases in between. The germline gives CDR1 GTSNPN, CDR2 SVGIG (reference sequence). This CDR3 contains 13 residues. The CDR3 region is CAWSPHSTSEAFF. The CDR3 bases are TGTGCCTGGAGTCCCCACAGCACCAGTGAAGCTTTCTTT.

The chain couples TRBV6-5 to TRBJ1-2; D may be TRBD1 (5 bases). CDR1 and CDR2 from the germline V gene are MNHEY and SVGAGI. The CDR3 loop spans 15 amino acids. V was shortened by 0 bases and J by 7 bases, with 15 bases between the two germline ends. DNA for the CDR3: TGTGCCAGCAGTTACTCAGTGAGTCAGGGTAGTGGCTACACCTTC. The encoded protein is CASSYSVSQGSGYTF.

This clone was recorded a few times. The rearrangement joins TRBV7-2 to TRBJ1-3; 7 nucleotides agree with TRBD1. J was trimmed by 16 bases and V by 5 bases; bases with no gene match: 20. Germline CDR1 and CDR2: SGHTA and FQGNSA. The CDR3 contains 15 residues. The CDR3 DNA sequence: TGTGCCAGCAGCATCTTCCGGGTCCAACAACAGGGGTTGTATTTT. Translated, it gives CASSIFRVQQQGLYF. Together with reference TRBV7-2 and TRBJ1-3, the CDR3 gives the full variable domain: GAGVSQSPSNKVTEKGKDVELRCDPISGHTALYWYRQSLGQGLEFLIYFQGNSAPDKSGLPSDRFSAERTGGSVSTLTIQRTQQEDSAVYLCASSIFRVQQQGLYFGEGSWLTVV.

The chain carries TRBV12-3 or TRBV12-4 and TRBJ2-2, with D uncertain. The CDR3 is made up of 12 amino acids. The V and J ends lost 3 bases and 8 bases respectively, with 7 bases between them. This chain's CDR3 is CASSFSVGELFF. Here the CDR3 DNA reads TGTGCCAGCAGTTTTTCGGTTGGGGAGCTGTTTTTT.

In regard to this clone: A junction end diverges from the germline sequence, so it may reflect a read error. This chain connects TRBV6-1 to TRBJ2-4, with 10 bases that match TRBD2. Per the germline V gene, CDR1 is MNHNS and CDR2 is SASEGT. There are 16 residues in the CDR3. The CDR3 nucleotides read TGTGCCAGCAGTGAAGAGGGAGCGGGAGGGGGGTCCGGTAGGGACTTC. Translation gives CASSEEGAGGGSGRDF.

The J gene is TRBJ1-3, the V gene TRBV19, with 7 bases lining up with TRBD1. Trimming cost V 5 bases and J 7 bases; bases outside gene matches: 14. This CDR3 comprises 16 residues. The germline V gene has CDR1 LNHDA and CDR2 SQIVND (reference sequence). The CDR3 DNA reads TGTGCCAGTAGTCTAAGGACAGGAGAGATCTGGAACACCATATATTTT. This translates into CASSLRTGEIWNTIYF.

The chain is built from TRBV4-1 and TRBJ1-1, with 11 bases identical to TRBD1. The CDR3 contains 16 residues. The V gene end was trimmed by 4 bases and the J gene end by 1 base; junction bases not matched to a gene: 5. CDR1 MGHRA and CDR2 YSYEKL come from the germline V gene. The DNA of the CDR3 is TGCGCCAGCAGCCCCGGACAGGGGGCATCGAACACTGAAGCTTTCTTT. It translates to CASSPGQGASNTEAFF.

This clone was recorded a few times. This rearrangement joins TRBV29-1 to TRBJ1-1, with TRBD1 identical over 11 bases. The CDR3 is 16 amino acids. With V trimmed by 7 bases and J by 0 bases, 10 bases remained unmatched. Germline CDR1 and CDR2: SQVTM and ANQGSEA. Here the CDR3 reads CSAKTGQGDLNTEAFF. CDR3 nucleotide sequence: TGCAGCGCAAAGACGGGACAGGGGGATCTGAACACTGAAGCTTTCTTT.